The source of this TCR beta chain is a study of cytomegalovirus exposure and HLA in healthy donors. The PCR ran on 60 Vbeta and 13 Jbeta primers. TCRdb's copy holds only in-frame clones and misses some; the assay was immunoSEQ multiplex PCR. Counted here are some 120,000 clones, roughly 85% occurring once; the ten biggest clones make up roughly a fifth. About this clone itself: Its specificity is not known.

Trimming took off 0 bases at V and 2 bases at J, with 6 bases between the two ends. Germline V gene data show CDR1 as SGHNT and CDR2 as YYREEE (reference sequence). This CDR3 contains 13 residues. Study findings and constraints: It has been reported that TCR beta sequences accurately predicted the HLA-A and HLA-B alleles of most subjects. There were 150 to 200 TCR beta chains listed as cytomegalovirus-associated. Sequencing likely caused a cluster of highly shared sequence variants.

The chain uses TRBV5-4 and TRBJ2-7, with no clear D. This TCR was sampled from a man aged 30-40 years in good health and CMV-seropositive. Sample: PBMCs. CDR3: CASSLDPAYEQYF. The CDR3 DNA reads as TGTGCCAGCAGCTTGGACCCGGCCTACGAGCAGTACTTC. The full variable domain, with the rest looked up from reference TRBV5-4 and TRBJ2-7, is ETGVTQSPTHLIKTRGQQVTLRCSSQSGHNTVSWYQQALGQGPQFIFQYYREEENGRGNFPPRFSGLQFPNYSSELNVNALELDDSALYLCASSLDPAYEQYFGPGTRLTVT.